This entry features one TCR beta chain sequence. Its antigen is currently unknown. Trimming cost V 7 bases and J 11 bases; bases outside gene matches: 8. The CDR3 runs to 14 residues. Germline-derived CDR1 and CDR2 are MNHEY and SVGAGI. Carried by the TCR beta cDNA libraries were unique molecular identifiers. Each batch of roughly 1 to 11 million T cells produced roughly 450,000 cDNA molecules. From the PCR reads, TCRdb called clonotypes with MiXCR, one entry per CDR3 protein. This sample has roughly 410,000 distinct CDR3 sequences, with roughly 30% found just once. The data belong to a study of post-analysis software for immune sequencing data. Study in general: The patients showed relapsing-remitting, secondary progressive and progressive-relapsing multiple sclerosis courses.

Whole-study findings and limits: F measure clustering grouped samples strongly by preparation batch. Diversity measured as normalized Chao1 was significantly lower in multiple sclerosis patients than in controls. Included in a set of 5 or 6 TRBV segments more frequent in patients than controls were TRBV5-6, TRBV5-1 and TRBV20-1.

The genes are TRBV6-5 and TRBJ1-6; 10 bases are a match to TRBD1. Sequencing was performed on blood. This TCR was recovered from a girl under 18 with multiple sclerosis. This CDR3 reads CASTLGTGETPLHF. The CDR3 nucleotides read TGTGCCAGCACTCTCGGGACAGGGGAGACACCCCTCCACTTT.